This T cell receptor beta chain was sequenced during a study of control samples from healthy donors and cancer patients. CDR1 MNHNS and CDR2 SASEGT come from the germline V gene. CDR3 size: 16 residues. V dropped 2 bases and J dropped 1; count of bases not matched to a gene: 6. Sequencing used immunoSEQ multiplex PCR; TCRdb keeps in-frame clones, though not all of them. The sample contains some 150,000 clones, about 94% of which appear only once. This receptor was identified in a man between 40 and 49 years old in good health. Source material: blood. The chain recombines TRBV6-1 with TRBJ2-7; TRBD2 matches at 9 bases. The CDR3: CASSERASGVSYEQYF. CDR3 nucleotide sequence: TGTGCCAGCAGTGAAAGGGCTAGCGGGGTATCCTACGAGCAGTACTTC.